Shown below are 19 T cell receptor beta chains from a single sample sequenced in a study of Ad26.COV2.S vaccination and SARS-CoV-2 variants. The sample's treatment: 19 received Ad26.COV2.S at low or high dose, single or two shots; 5 received placebo; per-sample allocation not given. Collection of the samples took place on day 63 after the first injection of vaccine or placebo. Generated by immunoSEQ multiplex PCR, the TCRdb table keeps only in-frame clones and is missing some. The sample shows more than 400,000 clones, 80% to 95% of them seen only once. The material sequenced was peripheral blood, taken in a trial of Ad26.COV2.S vaccine versus placebo. All receptors derive from a person between 18 and 59 years old who received the Ad26.COV2.S COVID-19 vaccine or a placebo.

The chain employs TRBV19 and TRBJ1-6; tentative D call: TRBD1 (6 bases). CDR3 length: 15 amino acids. Germline V CDR1 and CDR2: LNHDA, SQIVND (reference sequence). The germline V and J ends were trimmed by 0 bases and 11 bases, with 14 bases remaining between them. The CDR3 loop reads CASSIEGAGTAPLHF. The CDR3, as DNA: TGTGCCAGTAGTATAGAGGGGGCAGGCACTGCACCCCTCCACTTT.

V is TRBV7-9 and J is TRBJ1-2; D perhaps matches TRBD1 (6 bases). The CDR3 spans 13 residues. Deletions cut 5 bases from V and 2 bases from J, with 9 bases between. Germline CDR1 is SEHNR and CDR2 is FQNEAQ (reference sequence). CDR3 loop: CASSRQVNYGYTF. The CDR3, as DNA: TGTGCCAGCAGCCGACAGGTGAACTATGGCTACACCTTC. Using reference TRBV7-9 and TRBJ1-2 for the parts outside the CDR3, the full variable domain is DTGVSQNPRHKITKRGQNVTFRCDPISEHNRLYWYRQTLGQGPEFLTYFQNEAQLEKSRLLSDRFSAERPKGSFSTLEIQRTEQGDSAMYLCASSRQVNYGYTFGSGTRLTVV.

The chain carries TRBV25-1 and TRBJ1-4, with a possible D match to TRBD1 (6 bases). V was pared by 6 bases and J by 0 bases, with 20 bases between. The germline V gene encodes CDR1 MGHDK and CDR2 SYGVNS. The CDR3 consists of 18 residues. CDR3 bases: TGTGCCAGCAGCAATCGGCCGGGACACCCGGCAACTAATGAAAAACTGTTTTTT. Protein: CASSNRPGHPATNEKLFF. The complete variable domain, with remaining parts taken from reference TRBV25-1 and TRBJ1-4, reads EADIYQTPRYLVIGTGKKITLECSQTMGHDKMYWYQQDPGMELHLIHYSYGVNSTEKGDLSSESTVSRIRTEHFPLTLESARPSHTSQYLCASSNRPGHPATNEKLFFGSGTQLSVL.

This clone was picked up a small number of times. This chain connects TRBV11-2 to TRBJ2-7; D uncertain. V shed 0 bases and J shed 9 bases, with 6 bases lying between them. Germline CDR1 is SGHAT and CDR2 is FQNNGV. The CDR3 spans 11 residues. The CDR3 sequence is CASSLDTRQYF. CDR3 bases: TGTGCCAGCAGCTTAGATACAAGGCAGTACTTC.

This rearrangement joins TRBV2 to TRBJ2-1, with a weak D call TRBD1 (5 bases). V was shortened by 4 bases and J by 0 bases, with 10 bases between the two germline ends. The CDR3 runs 15 residues. Germline assignment: CDR1 SNHLY and CDR2 FYNNEI. Here the CDR3 reads CASSGGGSSYNEQFF. CDR3 sequence (DNA): TGTGCCAGCAGTGGGGGCGGCAGCTCCTACAATGAGCAGTTCTTC.

The V call is TRBV7-2, the J call TRBJ2-1; D remains ambiguous. The CDR3 totals 15 residues. Between the trimmed V and J ends, which lost 0 bases and 4 bases, there was a span of 10 bases. Germline lookup yields CDR1 SGHTA and CDR2 FQGNSA. CDR3 region: CASSLALGRYNEQFF. CDR3 DNA: TGTGCCAGCAGCTTAGCGCTAGGCAGATACAATGAGCAGTTCTTC.

The J gene is TRBJ2-7, the V gene TRBV7-9, with D possibly being TRBD2 (5 bases). V lost 5 bases and J 2 bases, leaving 13 bases between the germline ends. Germline V gene lookup returns CDR1 SEHNR and CDR2 FQNEAQ (reference sequence). The CDR3 length is 14 residues. CDR3 region: CASSPASGTYEQYF. The CDR3 nucleotides read TGTGCCAGCAGCCCGGCGAGCGGAACCTACGAGCAGTACTTC. The whole variable domain, filled in from reference TRBV7-9 and TRBJ2-7, reads DTGVSQNPRHKITKRGQNVTFRCDPISEHNRLYWYRQTLGQGPEFLTYFQNEAQLEKSRLLSDRFSAERPKGSFSTLEIQRTEQGDSAMYLCASSPASGTYEQYFGPGTRLTVT.

Note on this clone: At one boundary the junction diverges from the germline segment, which might be a read error. J is TRBJ2-2 and V is TRBV7-2; the D is unclear. Germline CDR1 SGHTA, CDR2 FQGNSA. The CDR3 is 13 amino acids. The CDR3 spells CASCLVNTGELFF. The CDR3 coding sequence is TGTGCCAGCTGCTTAGTAAACACCGGGGAGCTGTTTTTT.

The chain carries TRBV12-3 or TRBV12-4 and TRBJ2-7; D is undetermined. V dropped 4 bases and J dropped 6 bases, with 10 bases sitting between them. This CDR3 contains 12 residues. This chain's CDR3 is CASSSQSLEQYF. DNA for the CDR3: TGTGCCAGCAGTTCCCAAAGCCTCGAGCAGTACTTC.

The chain couples TRBV28 to TRBJ1-6; TRBD1 matches at 8 bases. The V and J ends lost 6 bases and 7 bases, in that order; junction bases with no gene match: 8. In germline, CDR1 is MDHEN, CDR2 SYDVKM. The length of the CDR3 is 15 residues. The CDR3 reads CASRDRQGRNSPLHF. In DNA form, the CDR3 reads TGTGCCAGCAGAGACCGACAGGGGAGGAATTCACCCCTCCACTTT.

The CDR3 nucleotides are TGTGCCAGCAGCGCCGGACTAGCTAGTGGATGGGTAGAGACCCAGTACTTC. Protein: CASSAGLASGWVETQYF. J is TRBJ2-5 and V is TRBV9; 8 nucleotides align to TRBD2. Germline V gives CDR1 SGDLS, CDR2 YYNGEE. V lost 3 bases to trimming and J lost 4 bases; unmatched junction nucleotides: 14. CDR3 length: 17 amino acids. The whole variable domain, filled in from reference TRBV9 and TRBJ2-5, reads DSGVTQTPKHLITATGQRVTLRCSPRSGDLSVYWYQQSLDQGLQFLIQYYNGEERAKGNILERFSAQQFPDLHSELNLSSLELGDSALYFCASSAGLASGWVETQYFGPGTRLLVL.

This chain links TRBV11-2 with TRBJ2-3; weak D call: TRBD2 (6 bases). From germline, CDR1 is SGHAT and CDR2 FQNNGV. The CDR3 is 16 residues long. Trimming took 0 bases from V and 4 from J, leaving 14 bases between them. CDR3: CASSLDWGGTADTQYF. The CDR3 DNA reads TGTGCCAGCAGCTTAGACTGGGGCGGGACGGCAGATACGCAGTATTTT. Based on the CDR3 plus reference TRBV11-2 and TRBJ2-3, the full variable domain is EAGVAQSPRYKIIEKRQSVAFWCNPISGHATLYWYQQILGQGPKLLIQFQNNGVVDDSQLPKDRFSAERLKGVDSTLKIQPAKLEDSAVYLCASSLDWGGTADTQYFGPGTRLTVL.

The chain uses TRBV5-1 and TRBJ2-7; D remains ambiguous. Germline V gene data show CDR1 as SGHRS and CDR2 as YFSETQ. This CDR3 comprises 15 residues. The ends were cut back, 1 base at V and 1 base at J, with 12 bases in the middle. The CDR3 DNA sequence: TGCGCCAGCAGCTTGTACGGTGGGTATTCCTACGAGCAGTACTTC. It encodes CASSLYGGYSYEQYF.

This clone was counted once. The J gene is TRBJ2-4, the V gene TRBV7-2, with D possibly being TRBD1 or TRBD2 (6 bases each). Per the germline V gene, CDR1 is SGHTA and CDR2 is FQGNSA. The V end was cut by 2 bases, the J end by 6 bases, with 11 bases between. The CDR3 runs 14 residues. CDR3 sequence (DNA): TGTGCCAGCAGCTTACGGGGGCCCGGAAACATTCAGTACTTC. It specifies CASSLRGPGNIQYF.

The chain carries TRBV5-1 and TRBJ2-1; 8 positions match TRBD1. CDR3 length: 15 residues. The J segment lost 9 bases and the V segment lost 5 bases, leaving 13 bases of the junction unmatched. Germline values: CDR1 SGHRS, CDR2 YFSETQ. As DNA, the CDR3 is TGCGCCAGCAGTCTTGCCAGGGGGCATGAAGGTGAGCAGTTCTTC. Translated: CASSLARGHEGEQFF.

This clone appeared many times. The CDR3 protein is CASTAGTGVRLAKNIQYF. In nucleotides, the CDR3 is TGTGCCAGTACCGCTGGGACAGGGGTGCGCCTAGCCAAAAACATTCAGTACTTC. The J gene is TRBJ2-4, the V gene TRBV19, with 10 bases fitting TRBD1. Germline assignment: CDR1 LNHDA and CDR2 SQIVND (reference sequence). The CDR3 runs 18 residues. Germline trimming cut 7 bases from V and 0 bases from J; bases unmatched to any gene: 12.

The chain combines TRBV5-6 with TRBJ2-5; 9 positions match TRBD1. V shed 3 bases, J shed 5 bases, and the junction held 8 bases outside the gene matches. This CDR3 has 15 residues. Germline loops: CDR1 SGHDT, CDR2 YYEEEE. The CDR3 coding sequence is TGTGCCAGCAGCTCGCCGGGACAGGGCCGGGAGACCCAGTACTTC. This sequence encodes CASSSPGQGRETQYF.

The gene calls are TRBV7-9 and TRBJ2-3; 8 bases fit TRBD2. The ends lost 1 base at V and 0 bases at J; junction bases unmatched: 3. The CDR3 consists of 16 residues. The germline V gene has CDR1 SEHNR and CDR2 FQNEAQ (reference sequence). The CDR3 reads CASSLDPSGSTDTQYF. In DNA form, the CDR3 reads TGTGCCAGCAGCTTAGATCCTAGCGGGAGCACAGATACGCAGTATTTT. The full variable domain, rest sourced from reference TRBV7-9 and TRBJ2-3, is DTGVSQNPRHKITKRGQNVTFRCDPISEHNRLYWYRQTLGQGPEFLTYFQNEAQLEKSRLLSDRFSAERPKGSFSTLEIQRTEQGDSAMYLCASSLDPSGSTDTQYFGPGTRLTVL.

The chain recombines TRBV6-8 with TRBJ1-6; TRBD1 matches 9 bases. Germline CDR1 and CDR2: MNHGY and SAAAGT. The CDR3 contains 17 residues. With V trimmed by 0 bases and J by 7 bases, 7 bases remained unmatched. The CDR3 is CASSYSIFGQGNSPLHF. The CDR3 DNA reads TGTGCCAGCAGTTACTCGATATTCGGACAGGGGAATTCACCCCTCCACTTT.